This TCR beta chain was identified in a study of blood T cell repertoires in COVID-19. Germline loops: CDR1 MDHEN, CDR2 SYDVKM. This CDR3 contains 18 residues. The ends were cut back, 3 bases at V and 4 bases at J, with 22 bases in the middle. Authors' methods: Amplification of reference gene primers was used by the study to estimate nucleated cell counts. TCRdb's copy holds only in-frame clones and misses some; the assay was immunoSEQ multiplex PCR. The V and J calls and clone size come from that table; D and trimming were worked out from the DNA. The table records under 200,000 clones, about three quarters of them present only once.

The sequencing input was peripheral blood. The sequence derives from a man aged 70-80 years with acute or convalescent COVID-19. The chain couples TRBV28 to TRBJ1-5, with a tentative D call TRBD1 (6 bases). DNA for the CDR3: TGTGCCAGCAGTTTTGGAACCCCAGGGGCAGCGTCGAATCAGCCCCAGCATTTT. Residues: CASSFGTPGAASNQPQHF.